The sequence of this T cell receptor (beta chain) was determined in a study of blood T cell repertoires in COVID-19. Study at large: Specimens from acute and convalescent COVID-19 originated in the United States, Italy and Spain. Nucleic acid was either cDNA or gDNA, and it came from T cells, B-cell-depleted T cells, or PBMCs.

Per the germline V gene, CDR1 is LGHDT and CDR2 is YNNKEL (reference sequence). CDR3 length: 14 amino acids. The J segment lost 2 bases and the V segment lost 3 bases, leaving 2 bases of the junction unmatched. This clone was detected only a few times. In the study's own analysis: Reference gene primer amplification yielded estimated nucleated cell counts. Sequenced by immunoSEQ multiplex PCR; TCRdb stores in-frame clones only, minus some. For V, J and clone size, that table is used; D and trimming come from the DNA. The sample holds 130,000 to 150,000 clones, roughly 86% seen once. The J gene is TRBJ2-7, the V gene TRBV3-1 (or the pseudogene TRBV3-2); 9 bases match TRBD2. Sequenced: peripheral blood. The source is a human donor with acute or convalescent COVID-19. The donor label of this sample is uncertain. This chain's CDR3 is CASSHSGGPYEQYF. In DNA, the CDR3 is TGTGCCAGCAGCCACAGCGGGGGGCCCTACGAGCAGTACTTC.